This T cell receptor beta chain was sequenced during a study of T cell repertoires in cytomegalovirus infection. Regarding the study as a whole: Summed frequency of shared TCR beta families picked out CMV carriers who also had the relevant HLA. The ex vivo response was dominated by HLA-C-restricted CMV-specific TCR beta clonotypes.

Concerning this clonotype: Its cognate antigen is unknown.

The CDR3 runs to 13 residues. V shed 5 bases and J shed 9 bases, with 13 bases lying between them. Germline assignment: CDR1 KGHDR and CDR2 SFDVKD. TCRdb reprocessed the reads with MiXCR, giving one entry per CDR3 protein. The repertoire holds 150,000 to 200,000 distinct CDR3 sequences, with 13% to 15% as singletons. The genes are TRBV24-1 and TRBJ2-1; tentatively, D is TRBD2 (5 bases). This receptor was identified in a human donor in good health (CMV status not recorded). Some clones in this sample may be carry-over from other donors' samples. Source material: PBMCs. CDR3 in DNA: TGTGCCACCAGTGCGGGCGTTGCGGGTGAGCAGTTCTTC. Residues: CATSAGVAGEQFF.